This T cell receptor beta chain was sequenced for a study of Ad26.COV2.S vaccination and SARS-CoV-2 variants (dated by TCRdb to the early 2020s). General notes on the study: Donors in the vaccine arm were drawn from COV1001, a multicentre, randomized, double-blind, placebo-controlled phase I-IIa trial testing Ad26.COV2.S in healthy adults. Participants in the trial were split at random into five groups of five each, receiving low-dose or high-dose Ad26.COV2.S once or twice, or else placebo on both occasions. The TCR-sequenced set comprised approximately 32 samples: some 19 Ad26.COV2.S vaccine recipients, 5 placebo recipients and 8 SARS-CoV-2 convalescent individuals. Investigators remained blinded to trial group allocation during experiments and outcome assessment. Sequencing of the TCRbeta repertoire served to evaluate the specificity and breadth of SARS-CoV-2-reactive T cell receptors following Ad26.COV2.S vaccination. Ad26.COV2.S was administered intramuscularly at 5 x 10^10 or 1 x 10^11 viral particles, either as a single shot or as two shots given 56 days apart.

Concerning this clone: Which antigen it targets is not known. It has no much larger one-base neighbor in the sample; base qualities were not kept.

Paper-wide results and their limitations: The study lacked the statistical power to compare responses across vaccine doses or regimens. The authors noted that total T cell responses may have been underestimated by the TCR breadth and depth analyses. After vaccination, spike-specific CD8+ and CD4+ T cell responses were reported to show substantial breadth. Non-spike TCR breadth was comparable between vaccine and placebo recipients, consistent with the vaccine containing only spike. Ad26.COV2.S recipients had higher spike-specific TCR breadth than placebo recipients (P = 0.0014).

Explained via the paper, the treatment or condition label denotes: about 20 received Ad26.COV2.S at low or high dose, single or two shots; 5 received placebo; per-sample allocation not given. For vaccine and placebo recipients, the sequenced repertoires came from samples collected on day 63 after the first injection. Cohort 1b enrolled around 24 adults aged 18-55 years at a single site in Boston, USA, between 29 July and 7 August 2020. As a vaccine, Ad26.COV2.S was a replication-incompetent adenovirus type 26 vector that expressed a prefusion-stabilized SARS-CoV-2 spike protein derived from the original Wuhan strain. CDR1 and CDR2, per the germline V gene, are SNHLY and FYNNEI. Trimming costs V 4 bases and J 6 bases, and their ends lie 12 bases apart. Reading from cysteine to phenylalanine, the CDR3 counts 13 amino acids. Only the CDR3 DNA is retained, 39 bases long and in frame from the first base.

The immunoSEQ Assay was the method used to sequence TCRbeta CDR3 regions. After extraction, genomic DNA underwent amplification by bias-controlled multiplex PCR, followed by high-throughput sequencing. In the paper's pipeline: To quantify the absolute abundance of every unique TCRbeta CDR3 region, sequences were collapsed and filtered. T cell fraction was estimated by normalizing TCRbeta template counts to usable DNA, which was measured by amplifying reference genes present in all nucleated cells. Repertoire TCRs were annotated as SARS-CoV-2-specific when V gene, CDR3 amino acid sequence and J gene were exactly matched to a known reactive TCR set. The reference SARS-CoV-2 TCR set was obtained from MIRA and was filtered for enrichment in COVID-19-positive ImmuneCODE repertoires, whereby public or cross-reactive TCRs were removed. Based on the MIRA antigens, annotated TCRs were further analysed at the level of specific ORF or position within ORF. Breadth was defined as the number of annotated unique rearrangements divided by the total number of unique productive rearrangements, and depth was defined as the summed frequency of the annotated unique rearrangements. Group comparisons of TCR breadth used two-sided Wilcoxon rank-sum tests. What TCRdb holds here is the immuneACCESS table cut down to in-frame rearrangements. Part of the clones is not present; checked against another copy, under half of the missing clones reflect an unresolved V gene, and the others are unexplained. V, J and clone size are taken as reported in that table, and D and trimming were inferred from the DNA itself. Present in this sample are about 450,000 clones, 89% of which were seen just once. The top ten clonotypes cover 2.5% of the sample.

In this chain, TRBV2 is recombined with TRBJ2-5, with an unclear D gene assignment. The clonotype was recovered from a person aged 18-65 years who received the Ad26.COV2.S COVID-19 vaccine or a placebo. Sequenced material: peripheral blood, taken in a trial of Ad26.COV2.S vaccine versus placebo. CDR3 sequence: CASSGGRWQTQYF. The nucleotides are TGTGCCAGCAGTGGAGGACGGTGGCAGACCCAGTACTTC.